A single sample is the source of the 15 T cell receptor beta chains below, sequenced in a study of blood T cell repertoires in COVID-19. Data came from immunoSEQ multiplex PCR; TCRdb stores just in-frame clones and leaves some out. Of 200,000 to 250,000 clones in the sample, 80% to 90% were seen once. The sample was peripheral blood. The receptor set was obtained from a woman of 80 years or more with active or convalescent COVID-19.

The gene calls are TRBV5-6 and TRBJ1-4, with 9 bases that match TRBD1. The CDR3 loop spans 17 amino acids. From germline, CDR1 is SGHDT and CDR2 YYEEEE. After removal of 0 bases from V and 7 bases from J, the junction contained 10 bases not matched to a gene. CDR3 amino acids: CASSLGQGGVRGEKLFF. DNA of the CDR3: TGTGCCAGCAGCTTGGGACAGGGGGGAGTAAGAGGTGAAAAACTGTTTTTT. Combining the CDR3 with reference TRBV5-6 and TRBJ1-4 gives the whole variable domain DAGVTQSPTHLIKTRGQQVTLRCSPKSGHDTVSWYQQALGQGPQFIFQYYEEEERQRGNFPDRFSGHQFPNYSSELNVNALLLGDSALYLCASSLGQGGVRGEKLFFGSGTQLSVL.

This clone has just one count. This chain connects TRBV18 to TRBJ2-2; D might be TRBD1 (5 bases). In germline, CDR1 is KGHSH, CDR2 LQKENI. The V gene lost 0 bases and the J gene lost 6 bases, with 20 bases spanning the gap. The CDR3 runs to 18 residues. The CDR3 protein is CASSPPSVGRGESGELFF. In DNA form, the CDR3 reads TGTGCCAGCTCACCACCATCGGTCGGTAGGGGCGAGTCCGGGGAGCTGTTTTTT.

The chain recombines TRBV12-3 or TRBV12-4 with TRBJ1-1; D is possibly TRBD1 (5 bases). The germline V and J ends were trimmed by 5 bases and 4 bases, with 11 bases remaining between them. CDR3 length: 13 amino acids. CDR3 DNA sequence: TGTGCCAGCAGTACCCAACAGGTCACTGAAGCTTTCTTT. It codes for CASSTQQVTEAFF.

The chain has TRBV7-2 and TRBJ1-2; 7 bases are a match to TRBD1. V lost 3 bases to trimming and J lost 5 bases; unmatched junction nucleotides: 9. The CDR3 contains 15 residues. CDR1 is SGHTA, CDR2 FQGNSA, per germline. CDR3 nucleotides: TGTGCCAGCAGCTTTCGTATAGGGGGCTCTTATGGCTACACCTTC. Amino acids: CASSFRIGGSYGYTF.

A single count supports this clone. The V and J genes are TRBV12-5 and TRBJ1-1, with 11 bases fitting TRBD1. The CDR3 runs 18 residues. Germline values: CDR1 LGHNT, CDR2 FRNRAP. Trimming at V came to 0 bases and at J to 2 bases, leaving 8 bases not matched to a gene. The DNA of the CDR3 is TGTGCTAGTGGTTTGGTACTCCCCGGGACAGGGGGTAACACTGAAGCTTTCTTT. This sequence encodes CASGLVLPGTGGNTEAFF. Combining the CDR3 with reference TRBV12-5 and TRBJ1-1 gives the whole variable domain DARVTQTPRHKVTEMGQEVTMRCQPILGHNTVFWYRQTMMQGLELLAYFRNRAPLDDSGMPKDRFSAEMPDATLATLKIQPSEPRDSAVYFCASGLVLPGTGGNTEAFFGQGTRLTVV.

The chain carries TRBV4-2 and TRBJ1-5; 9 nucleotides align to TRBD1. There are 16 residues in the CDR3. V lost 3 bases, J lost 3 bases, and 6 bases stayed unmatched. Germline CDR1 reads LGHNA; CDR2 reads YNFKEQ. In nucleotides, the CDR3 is TGTGCCAGCAGCCAGCCGGGACAGGGATACAATCAGCCCCAGCATTTT. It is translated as CASSQPGQGYNQPQHF.

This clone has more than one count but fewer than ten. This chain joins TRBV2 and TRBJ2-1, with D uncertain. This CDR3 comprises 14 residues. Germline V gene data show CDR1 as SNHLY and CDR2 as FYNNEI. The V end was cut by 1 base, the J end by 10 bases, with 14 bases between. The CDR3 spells CASSEGALAEEQFF. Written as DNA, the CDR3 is TGTGCCAGCAGTGAAGGGGCTTTGGCAGAGGAGCAGTTCTTC.

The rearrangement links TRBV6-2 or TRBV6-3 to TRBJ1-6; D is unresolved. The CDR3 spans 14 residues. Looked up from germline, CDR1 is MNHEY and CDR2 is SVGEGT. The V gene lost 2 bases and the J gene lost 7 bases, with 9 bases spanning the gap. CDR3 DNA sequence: TGTGCCAGCAGTTACCGAGGCGGGAATTCACCCCTCCACTTT. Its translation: CASSYRGGNSPLHF.

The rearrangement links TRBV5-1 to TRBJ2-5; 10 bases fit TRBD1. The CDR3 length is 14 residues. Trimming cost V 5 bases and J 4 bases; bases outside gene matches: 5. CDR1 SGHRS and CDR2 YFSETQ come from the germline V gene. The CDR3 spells CASRGTGVVETQYF. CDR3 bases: TGCGCCAGCAGAGGGACAGGGGTTGTAGAGACCCAGTACTTC.

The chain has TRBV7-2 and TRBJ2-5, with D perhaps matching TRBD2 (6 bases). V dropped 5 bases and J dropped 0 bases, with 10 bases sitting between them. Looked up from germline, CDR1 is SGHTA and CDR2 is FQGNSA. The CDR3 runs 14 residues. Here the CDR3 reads CASSPRRDQETQYF. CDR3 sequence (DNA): TGTGCCAGCAGCCCTCGGAGGGACCAAGAGACCCAGTACTTC. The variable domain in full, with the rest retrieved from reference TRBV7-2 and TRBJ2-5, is GAGVSQSPSNKVTEKGKDVELRCDPISGHTALYWYRQSLGQGLEFLIYFQGNSAPDKSGLPSDRFSAERTGGSVSTLTIQRTQQEDSAVYLCASSPRRDQETQYFGPGTRLLVL.

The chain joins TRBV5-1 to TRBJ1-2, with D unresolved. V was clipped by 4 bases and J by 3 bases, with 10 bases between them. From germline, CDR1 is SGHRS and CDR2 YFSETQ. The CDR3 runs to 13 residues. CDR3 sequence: CASSTAGYYGYTF. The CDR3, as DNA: TGCGCCAGCAGCACCGCGGGGTACTATGGCTACACCTTC.

CDR3 DNA sequence: TGTGCCTGGAGTGGACAGCATAACACTGAAGCTTTCTTT. This gives the protein CAWSGQHNTEAFF. The chain carries TRBV30 and TRBJ1-1; D is perhaps TRBD1 (5 bases). CDR1 and CDR2 (germline): GTSNPN, SVGIG (reference sequence). The CDR3 has 13 residues. V was cut by 1 base and J by 2 bases, with 8 bases left in between. Filled out from reference TRBV30 and TRBJ1-1, the complete variable domain reads SQTIHQWPATLVQPVGSPLSLECTVEGTSNPNLYWYRQAAGRGLQLLFYSVGIGQISSEVPQNLSASRPQDRQFILSSKKLLLSDSGFYLCAWSGQHNTEAFFGQGTRLTVV.

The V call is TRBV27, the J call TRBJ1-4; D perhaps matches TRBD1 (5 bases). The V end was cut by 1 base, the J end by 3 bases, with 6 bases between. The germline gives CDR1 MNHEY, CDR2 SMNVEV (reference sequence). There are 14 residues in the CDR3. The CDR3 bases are TGTGCCAGCAGTTTATACAGGTCTAATGAAAAACTGTTTTTT. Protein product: CASSLYRSNEKLFF.

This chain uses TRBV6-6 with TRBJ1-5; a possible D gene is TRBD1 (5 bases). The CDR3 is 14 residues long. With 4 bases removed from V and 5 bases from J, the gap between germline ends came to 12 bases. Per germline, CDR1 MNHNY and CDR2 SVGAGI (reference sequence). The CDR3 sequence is CASSLGGADQPQHF. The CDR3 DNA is TGTGCCAGCAGTTTGGGAGGGGCCGATCAGCCCCAGCATTTT.

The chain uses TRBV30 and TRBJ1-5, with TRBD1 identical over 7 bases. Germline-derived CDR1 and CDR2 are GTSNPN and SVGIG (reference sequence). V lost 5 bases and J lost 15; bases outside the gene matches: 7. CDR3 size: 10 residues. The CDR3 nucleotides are TGTGCCTGGGGGCGACAGGGTAGGCATTTT. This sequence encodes CAWGRQGRHF.